The next 20 T cell receptor beta chains were all read from a single sample in a study of OX40 agonist ivuxolimab in advanced cancers. This table comes from immunoSEQ multiplex PCR, and its TCRdb copy is limited to in-frame clones, with some not included. The sample includes more than 65,000 clones, 60% to 80% of them seen just once. The sample consisted of CD4+ or CD8+ T cells sorted from blood, taken in a trial of the OX40 agonist ivuxolimab. These receptors all stem from an adult with an advanced solid tumor such as melanoma, head and neck, liver or kidney cancer.

This sequence joins TRBV29-1 and TRBJ1-2; D is possibly TRBD1 (6 bases). The CDR3 consists of 12 residues. Trimming shortened V by 7 bases and J by 2 bases, and 11 bases separated the two germline ends. Germline V gene sequence: CDR1 SQVTM, CDR2 ANQGSEA. This chain's CDR3 is CSERTANYGYTF. CDR3 sequence (DNA): TGCAGCGAGAGGACAGCCAACTATGGCTACACCTTC.

The gene calls are TRBV9 and TRBJ2-2, with 14 bases that match TRBD2. V dropped 4 bases and J dropped 3; count of bases not matched to a gene: 5. The CDR3 contains 17 residues. CDR1 is SGDLS, CDR2 YYNGEE, per germline. CDR3 nucleotide sequence: TGTGCCAGCAGCCCCCAGGGACTAGCGGGAGACACCGGGGAGCTGTTTTTT. Translating gives CASSPQGLAGDTGELFF.

The chain couples TRBV6-6 to TRBJ2-5; the D is unclear. The J call may be mistaken, given a closer DNA end match to TRBJ2-7. CDR3 length equals 12 residues. Germline values: CDR1 MNHNY, CDR2 SVGAGI (reference sequence). CDR3 sequence reads: CASSYNNYEQYF. The CDR3 DNA sequence: TGTGCCAGCAGTTACAACAACTACGAGCAGTACTTC.

This clone was counted a few times. V gene TRBV5-1 combines with J gene TRBJ2-3, with 9 positions matching TRBD2. J lost 0 bases, V lost 0 bases, and 8 bases had no gene match. The CDR3 sequence is 18 residues long. Per germline, CDR1 SGHRS and CDR2 YFSETQ. CDR3 bases: TGCGCCAGCAGCTTGGCGCCCCTAGCGGGATTGAGCACAGATACGCAGTATTTT. As protein: CASSLAPLAGLSTDTQYF.

This clone was recorded only once. The chain uses TRBV7-2 and TRBJ1-2; D not resolved. The germline V gene encodes CDR1 SGHTA and CDR2 FQGNSA. This CDR3 contains 14 residues. V lost 4 bases and J lost 2, with 11 bases in between. This chain's CDR3 is CASSSGPNNYGYTF. For the CDR3, the DNA is TGTGCCAGCAGCTCTGGTCCGAACAACTATGGCTACACCTTC.

The J gene is TRBJ1-1, the V gene TRBV19; D is unclear. The germline V and J ends were trimmed by 2 bases and 4 bases, with 14 bases remaining between them. Germline CDR1 is LNHDA and CDR2 is SQIVND (reference sequence). The CDR3 extends over 15 amino acids. The CDR3 region has the DNA TGTGCCAGTAGTATAAGTCGCGCGGTTTTCACTGAAGCTTTCTTT. Residues: CASSISRAVFTEAFF.

CDR3 amino acids: CASSAKGGTEAFF. CDR3 DNA: TGTGCCAGCAGCGCCAAGGGGGGCACTGAAGCTTTCTTT. The chain employs TRBV9 and TRBJ1-1; perhaps TRBD1 as D (6 bases). In germline, CDR1 is SGDLS, CDR2 YYNGEE. The ends were cut back, 3 bases at V and 4 bases at J, with 10 bases in the middle. The CDR3 consists of 13 residues.

The V gene is TRBV6-6, the J gene TRBJ2-1, with 10 bases matching TRBD2. Trimming removed 10 bases from V and 2 bases from J; junction bases left unmatched: 8. This CDR3 comprises 15 residues. The germline V gene has CDR1 MNHNY and CDR2 SVGAGI (reference sequence). The CDR3 sequence is CATQKREGPYNEQFF. For the CDR3, the DNA is TGTGCCACCCAGAAGCGGGAGGGCCCCTACAATGAGCAGTTCTTC.

The genes are TRBV19 and TRBJ2-5, with 7 bases aligning to TRBD1. This CDR3 is built from 15 residues. Unmatched junction bases numbered 5, after V lost 4 bases and J lost 0 bases. Germline CDR1 reads LNHDA; CDR2 reads SQIVND (reference sequence). The CDR3 DNA follows: TGTGCCAGTAGTACTCGGACAGGTAACCAAGAGACCCAGTACTTC. Translating it yields CASSTRTGNQETQYF.

The chain combines TRBV30 with TRBJ1-5, with D possibly TRBD1 on 6 matching bases. CDR3 length equals 14 residues. The ends were cut back, 5 bases at V and 1 base at J, with 12 bases in the middle. Germline V gene data show CDR1 as GTSNPN and CDR2 as SVGIG (reference sequence). The CDR3 loop is CAWDGGLSNQPQHF. The CDR3 bases are TGTGCCTGGGACGGGGGCCTGAGCAATCAGCCCCAGCATTTT.

This clone was observed a few times. The V call is TRBV7-9, the J call TRBJ1-1; D gene unclear. The germline V and J ends were trimmed by 1 base and 5 bases, with 11 bases remaining between them. Germline V CDR1 and CDR2: SEHNR, FQNEAQ (reference sequence). This CDR3 has 14 residues. The CDR3 nucleotides are TGTGCCAGCAGCTTAGATGGTAGGGTGACTGAAGCTTTCTTT. Translation gives CASSLDGRVTEAFF.

The genes are TRBV6-5 and TRBJ2-1, with 7 bases aligning to TRBD1. The germline V gene encodes CDR1 MNHEY and CDR2 SVGAGI. Trimming took 2 bases from V and 1 from J; bases not matched to a gene: 2. This CDR3 comprises 15 residues. Written as DNA, the CDR3 is TGTGCCAGCAGTTACACAGGGGCGTCCTACAATGAGCAGTTCTTC. Its translation is CASSYTGASYNEQFF.

In DNA form, the CDR3 reads TGCAGCGTTGAACCCGCGGGACAGGGCTATGGCTACACCTTC. It yields the protein CSVEPAGQGYGYTF. The genes are TRBV29-1 and TRBJ1-2; 9 nucleotides agree with TRBD1. Germline assignment: CDR1 SQVTM and CDR2 ANQGSEA. There are 14 residues in the CDR3. Trimming at V came to 2 bases and at J to 4 bases, leaving 5 bases not matched to a gene.

The rearrangement joins TRBV5-4 to TRBJ2-7; 12 bases fit TRBD2. The germline gives CDR1 SGHNT, CDR2 YYREEE (reference sequence). This CDR3 is 16 amino acids long. The V segment lost 4 bases and the J segment 2 bases; nucleotides outside the gene matches: 7. CDR3: CASSPRTSGDAYEQYF. The DNA of the CDR3 is TGTGCCAGCAGCCCTCGGACTAGCGGGGATGCCTACGAGCAGTACTTC.

CDR3 in DNA: TGTGCCAGCAGCGCGTCGGGGACGGTGAACACTGAAGCTTTCTTT. Its protein is CASSASGTVNTEAFF. The chain employs TRBV7-3 and TRBJ1-1, with D possibly matching TRBD1 (5 bases). Germline loops: CDR1 SGHTA, CDR2 FQGTGA. V was shortened by 5 bases and J by 0 bases, with 13 bases between the two germline ends. This CDR3 region has 15 residues. Full variable domain (rest looked up from reference TRBV7-3 and TRBJ1-1): GAGVSQTPSNKVTEKGKYVELRCDPISGHTALYWYRQSLGQGPEFLIYFQGTGAADDSGLPNDRFFAVRPEGSVSTLKIQRTERGDSAVYLCASSASGTVNTEAFFGQGTRLTVV.

This clone was counted only a few times. The chain combines TRBV7-9 with TRBJ1-6; D perhaps matches TRBD1 (5 bases). The CDR3 is 14 amino acids. Looked up from germline, CDR1 is SEHNR and CDR2 is FQNEAQ (reference sequence). Trimming left V 5 bases short and J 7 bases short, with 12 bases between. The CDR3 is CASSAVQGNSPLHF. The CDR3 coding sequence is TGTGCCAGCAGCGCAGTTCAGGGAAATTCACCCCTCCACTTT.

The chain combines TRBV28 with TRBJ2-7; the D gene is possibly TRBD2 (5 bases). This CDR3 is 15 amino acids long. The germline V gene has CDR1 MDHEN and CDR2 SYDVKM. V gave up 3 bases and J gave up 1 base, with 13 bases separating them. This chain's CDR3 is CASSFSAGRSYEQYF. Here the CDR3 DNA reads TGTGCCAGCAGTTTTTCGGCGGGCCGATCCTACGAGCAGTACTTC.

This sequence joins TRBV7-3 and TRBJ2-3, with a possible D match to TRBD2 (6 bases). The V and J ends lost 2 bases and 0 bases respectively, with 12 bases between them. This CDR3 is 16 amino acids long. Germline CDR1 is SGHTA and CDR2 is FQGTGA. Here the CDR3 DNA reads TGTGCCAGCAGCTTAGAGGCTAGCGTTAGCACAGATACGCAGTATTTT. Translating gives CASSLEASVSTDTQYF.

The chain couples TRBV6-5 to TRBJ2-7; unclear D gene. Trimming took off 5 bases at V and 3 bases at J, with 5 bases between the two ends. CDR3 length: 11 amino acids. The germline V gene encodes CDR1 MNHEY and CDR2 SVGAGI. CDR3 nucleotide sequence: TGTGCCAGCAGTAGAGACTACGAGCAGTACTTC. Amino acid sequence: CASSRDYEQYF.

This clone appeared a single time. The chain is built from TRBV18 and TRBJ1-1; TRBD1 aligns across 7 bases. V shed 3 bases and J 4 bases; nucleotides not matched to a gene: 14. The CDR3 is 17 amino acids. CDR1 and CDR2 (germline): KGHSH, LQKENI. The CDR3 loop is CASSPTRTGSRSTEAFF. CDR3 sequence (DNA): TGTGCCAGCTCACCTACTCGGACAGGCAGTCGTAGCACTGAAGCTTTCTTT.